The 3 T cell receptor beta chains given below trace back to one sample, sequenced in a study of cytomegalovirus exposure and HLA in healthy donors. The PCR contained 60 Vbeta and 13 Jbeta primers. Profiled with immunoSEQ multiplex PCR; TCRdb holds only in-frame clones, not every one. The repertoire includes roughly 200,000 clones, roughly 78% of them detected once, and approximately 1.5% sits in the top ten. Sequenced: PBMCs. The receptor source for this set is a girl aged 5-17 years in good health and CMV-seropositive.

This sequence joins TRBV15 and TRBJ2-3; 10 bases fit TRBD1. CDR3 length: 15 amino acids. V was clipped by 6 bases and J by 4 bases; unmatched bases: 7. CDR1 and CDR2 from the germline V gene are LNHNV and YYDKDF (reference sequence). The CDR3 here is CATSRTGGIADTQYF. Here the CDR3 DNA reads TGTGCCACCAGTAGGACAGGGGGGATTGCAGATACGCAGTATTTT.

The chain is built from TRBV4-2 and TRBJ2-1; tentatively, D is TRBD2 (6 bases). CDR3 length: 16 amino acids. CDR1 LGHNA and CDR2 YNFKEQ come from the germline V gene. Trimming pared 1 base from V and 6 bases from J, leaving 16 bases between. The DNA of the CDR3 is TGTGCCAGCAGCCAAGGGCTCCTGGACTATACCAATGAGCAGTTCTTC. Translating gives CASSQGLLDYTNEQFF.

The J gene is TRBJ2-3, the V gene TRBV7-8; maybe TRBD2 (5 bases). CDR1 and CDR2 from the germline V gene are SGHVS and FQNEAQ. The V and J ends lost 7 bases and 2 bases respectively, with 16 bases between them. CDR3 length equals 15 residues. CDR3 nucleotides: TGTGCCAGCATCCCCGAGGGTTACTTCACAGATACGCAGTATTTT. Protein sequence: CASIPEGYFTDTQYF.